This T cell receptor (beta chain) was found in a study of T cells of healthy individuals. TCRdb independently ran MiXCR on the 5' RACE reads; one entry per CDR3 protein. The data contain roughly 87,000 distinct CDR3 sequences, 15% to 20% of them seen just once; the ten biggest clones take up roughly 6.2%. This clonotype has only a few counts. The CDR3 runs 15 residues. CDR1 is SEHNR, CDR2 FQNEAQ, per germline (reference sequence). Trimming pared 5 bases from V and 0 bases from J, leaving 10 bases between. The clonotype comes from a human donor in good health. The chain recombines TRBV7-9 with TRBJ1-4, with D possibly being TRBD1 (5 bases). CDR3 sequence: CASSGDGATNEKLFF. The CDR3 bases are TGTGCCAGCAGCGGGGACGGGGCAACTAATGAAAAACTGTTTTTT.